This is a list of T cell receptor beta chains from one sample in a study of cytomegalovirus exposure and HLA in healthy donors. The method was immunoSEQ multiplex PCR; TCRdb's version includes in-frame clones alone and lacks a portion of them. This sample has about 160,000 clones; around 80% occur once, and the top ten carry under 6.5%. Sequencing was carried out using PBMCs. The receptors originated from a man aged 50 to 60 in good health and CMV-seropositive. Both conserved end residues are part of each CDR3. The order of the fields is clone size, D gene, J gene, V gene, CDR3 DNA, CDR3 protein. D genes are given only for firm matches. The size of a clone is reported for some rows only, either as once, few or many, or as a class for expanded clones.

-,TRBD2,TRBJ2-1,TRBV9,TGTGCCAGCAGCGCCCTAGCGGCCACGGGCAATGAGCAGTTCTTC,CASSALAATGNEQFF
-,TRBD1,TRBJ2-5,TRBV6-6,TGTGCCAGCAGTTCTGACGACAGGGGGCAGTTAGAGACCCAGTACTTC,CASSSDDRGQLETQYF
-,TRBD1,TRBJ1-5,TRBV6-6,TGTGCCAGCAGCCGGGACAGGGGGAAAGGGCAGCCCCAGCATTTT,CASSRDRGKGQPQHF
-,-,TRBJ2-7,TRBV11-1,TGTGCCAGCAGCTTCGGGATTGGTGGTTCCTACGAGCAGTACTTC,CASSFGIGGSYEQYF
few,-,TRBJ1-3,TRBV2,TGTGCCAGCCGGGAAGGCGTAGGAAACACCATATATTTT,CASREGVGNTIYF
-,TRBD2,TRBJ2-1,TRBV9,TGTGCCAGCAGCATTACTAGCGGGATCGGGTATGAGCAGTTCTTC,CASSITSGIGYEQFF
-,-,TRBJ2-3,TRBV7-3,TGTGCCAGCAGCTTAAGAACAGATGCAGATACGCAGTATTTT,CASSLRTDADTQYF
-,TRBD1,TRBJ1-1,TRBV6-5,TGTGCCAGCAGTCAGGGACAGGGGATAGGTGAAGCTTTCTTT,CASSQGQGIGEAFF
once,TRBD2,TRBJ2-1,TRBV5-8,TGTGCCAGCAGCAACCTAGCGGGAGGCGTCCGCAATGAGCAGTTCTTC,CASSNLAGGVRNEQFF
-,TRBD2,TRBJ2-3,TRBV5-1,TGCGCCAGCAGCTTGCCGAGCGGGAGGCAGGGAGATACGCAGTATTTT,CASSLPSGRQGDTQYF
-,TRBD2,TRBJ2-1,TRBV7-9,TGTGCCAGCAGCTTATTACTAGCGGGAGCGAGCTCCTACAATGAGCAGTTCTTC,CASSLLLAGASSYNEQFF
-,TRBD1,TRBJ1-1,TRBV5-6,TGTGCCAGCACCCGGAGGGCAGGGGGCTACACTGAAGCTTTCTTT,CASTRRAGGYTEAFF
few,-,TRBJ1-3,TRBV25-1,TGTGCCAGCAGTGAGGGGGGTAGACCTGGAAACACCATATATTTT,CASSEGGRPGNTIYF
once,TRBD1,TRBJ2-5,TRBV18,TGTGCCAGCTCACCGAGACCGACAGGGAGAACGGAGACCCAGTACTTC,CASSPRPTGRTETQYF
-,-,TRBJ1-5,TRBV6-5,TGTGCCAGCAGTCCAGTTGCGGGGGGCAATCAGCCCCAGCATTTT,CASSPVAGGNQPQHF
-,-,TRBJ1-3,TRBV6-1,TGTGCCAGCAGTGAAGGAGGGTCTGGAAACACCATATATTTT,CASSEGGSGNTIYF
-,-,TRBJ2-1,TRBV27,TGTGCCAGCAGTTATCAGTCGCGGGCCAGCGGAGTCAATGAGCAGTTCTTC,CASSYQSRASGVNEQFF
-,-,TRBJ2-1,TRBV5-5,TGTGCCAGCAGCCGCCCGACGGGGATTTACAATGAGCAGTTCTTC,CASSRPTGIYNEQFF
-,TRBD1,TRBJ2-1,TRBV5-1,TGCGCCAGCAAACCGGGACAGGGGGCGCGGTGGTCCTACAATGAGCAGTTCTTC,CASKPGQGARWSYNEQFF
-,-,TRBJ1-1,TRBV11-3,TGTGCCAGCAGCTTAGATCCGGGAACTGAAGCTTTCTTT,CASSLDPGTEAFF
-,-,TRBJ2-3,TRBV7-2,TGTGCCAGCAGCTTCTCAGGGGCAGATACGCAGTATTTT,CASSFSGADTQYF
once,TRBD2,TRBJ2-5,TRBV28,TGTGCCAGCAGTTCGCTAGCGGGGGGAGGTGAGACCCAGTACTTC,CASSSLAGGGETQYF
-,TRBD1,TRBJ2-3,TRBV18,TGTGCCAGCTCACCACCGTGGGAACAGGGGTGGGATACGCAGTATTTT,CASSPPWEQGWDTQYF
-,TRBD1,TRBJ1-2,TRBV5-1,TGCGCCAGCAGCTTTGGGGACAGTCGCCCCAACTATGGCTACACCTTC,CASSFGDSRPNYGYTF
-,TRBD1,TRBJ2-5,TRBV7-8,TGTGCCAGCAGCCTCAGGGGGCGAGAGACCCAGTACTTC,CASSLRGRETQYF
-,TRBD2,TRBJ2-4,TRBV4-2,TGTGCCAGCAGCCCGGGACTAGCCGAAAACATTCAGTACTTC,CASSPGLAENIQYF
-,TRBD1,TRBJ1-1,TRBV7-9,TGTGCCAGCAGCCCCCGACAGGGGTTGAACACTGAAGCTTTCTTT,CASSPRQGLNTEAFF
-,-,TRBJ1-2,TRBV27,TGTGCCAGCAGTTTCCTAAGGGCCCAGGGGTTCTATGGCTACACCTTC,CASSFLRAQGFYGYTF
few,-,TRBJ2-3,TRBV6-1,TGTGCCAGTCTCGCGGATACGCAGTATTTT,CASLADTQYF
-,-,TRBJ2-5,TRBV25-1,TGTGCCAGCATCCAGGGAGGAGAGACCCAGTACTTC,CASIQGGETQYF
-,-,TRBJ1-2,TRBV6-1,TGTGCCAGCAGCCAAACAGGGTACGGCTACACCTTC,CASSQTGYGYTF
-,TRBD1,TRBJ2-2,TRBV5-1,TGCGCCAGCAGCGAGACGGGACAGGGAGGCACCGGGGAGCTGTTTTTT,CASSETGQGGTGELFF
-,-,TRBJ1-5,TRBV9,TGTGCCAGCAGCGTATTCCAATGCCGGGTGTTTCAGCCCCAGCATTTT,CASSVFQCRVFQPQHF
-,-,TRBJ2-1,TRBV6-4,TGTGCCAGCAGTGACTCCACCCTTAGCGGCGCAGTATCCTACAATGAGCAGTTCTTC,CASSDSTLSGAVSYNEQFF
few,TRBD2,TRBJ2-2,TRBV27,TGTGCCAGCAGGCCCCAACGACTAGCGGGGGTTACCGGGGAGCTGTTTTTT,CASRPQRLAGVTGELFF
-,-,TRBJ2-1,TRBV5-1,TGCGCCAGCAGCTTGGGGGAGAGCTCCTACAATGAGCAGTTCTTC,CASSLGESSYNEQFF
-,-,TRBJ2-2,TRBV25-1,TGTGCCAGCAGTGGCGGGCACACCGGGGAGCTGTTTTTT,CASSGGHTGELFF
-,-,TRBJ1-2,TRBV9,TGTGCCAGCAGCGTAGGGCCTCCGGGAAAACCCTATGGCTACACCTTC,CASSVGPPGKPYGYTF
-,TRBD1,TRBJ1-5,TRBV6-1,TGTGCCAGCAGGACCAGACAGGGTGGACAGCCCCAGCATTTT,CASRTRQGGQPQHF
-,-,TRBJ1-2,TRBV9,TGTGCCAGCAGCGTGGGCAAGCCTAACTATGGCTACACCTTC,CASSVGKPNYGYTF
-,TRBD2,TRBJ2-2,TRBV27,TGTGCCAGCAGTTTATATTGGGCGGGAGGGAGGACCGGGGAGCTGTTTTTT,CASSLYWAGGRTGELFF
few,-,TRBJ2-1,TRBV13,TGTGCCAGCAGTCTCACAGAAAAGCAGTTCTTC,CASSLTEKQFF
-,-,TRBJ1-1,TRBV4-1,TGCGCCAGCAGCCTATCCCCCATGGGCAGGGTGAACACTGAAGCTTTCTTT,CASSLSPMGRVNTEAFF
-,TRBD1,TRBJ1-1,TRBV27,TGTGCCAGCAGTCGAACCACCGGGACAGGGGGAGGAAGAACTGAAGCTTTCTTT,CASSRTTGTGGGRTEAFF
-,TRBD2,TRBJ2-7,TRBV5-1,TGCGCCAGCAGCCAACGCGGGGGGGGCGAGCAGTACTTC,CASSQRGGGEQYF
-,TRBD2,TRBJ2-3,TRBV5-1,TGCGCCAGCAGCTTAGCGGGAGTGGCCGATACGCAGTATTTT,CASSLAGVADTQYF
-,TRBD1,TRBJ1-2,TRBV5-6,TGTGCCAGCACCGAGACGGGACAGGGCTATGGCTACACCTTC,CASTETGQGYGYTF
-,TRBD1,TRBJ1-5,TRBV9,TGTGCCAGCAGTTTAGGACAGGGAGGAGATCAGCCCCAGCATTTT,CASSLGQGGDQPQHF
-,-,TRBJ2-3,TRBV6-1,TGTGCCAGCCGAGACAGGCCGACTAGCACAGATACGCAGTATTTT,CASRDRPTSTDTQYF
-,-,TRBJ1-1,TRBV6-1,TGTGCCAGCTCACAGAACGCAGGGAAAACTGAAGCTTTCTTT,CASSQNAGKTEAFF